This T cell receptor beta chain derives from a study of T cells in localized non-small cell lung cancer. Study-level findings and limits: Out of the top 100 tumor clones, a median around 56 were seen in adjacent lung. Prolonged overall survival went with higher T cell density in the blood.

Repertoires were generated with immunoSEQ multiplex PCR, while TCRdb's copy carries only in-frame clones and drops some. Seen here are fewer than 20,000 clones, around 83% observed once, and the top ten hold about 35%. This CDR3 is 15 amino acids long. V shed 1 base and J shed 4 bases, with 13 bases lying between them. About this clone: No antigen is known for it.

This clonotype was obtained from a male donor older than 55 with stage III lung adenocarcinoma. Sequenced material: peripheral blood, taken before any cancer treatment. This sequence joins TRBV5-3 and TRBJ2-3, with D possibly called TRBD1 or TRBD2 (6 bases each). TRBV5-3 is sorted into the ORF group, with uncertain function. The CDR3 nucleotides are TGTGCCAGAAGCTTGCGACCCGGGGGCGCAGATACGCAGTATTTT. Translating gives CARSLRPGGADTQYF.